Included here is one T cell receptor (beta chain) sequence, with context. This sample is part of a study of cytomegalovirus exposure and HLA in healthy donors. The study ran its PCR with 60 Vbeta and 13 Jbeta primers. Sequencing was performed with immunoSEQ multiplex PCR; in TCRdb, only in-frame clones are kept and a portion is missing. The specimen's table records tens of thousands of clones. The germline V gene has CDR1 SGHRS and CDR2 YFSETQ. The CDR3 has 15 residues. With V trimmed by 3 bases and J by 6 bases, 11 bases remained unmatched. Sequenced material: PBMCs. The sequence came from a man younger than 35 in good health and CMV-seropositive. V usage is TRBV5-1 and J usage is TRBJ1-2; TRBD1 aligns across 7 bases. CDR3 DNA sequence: TGCGCCAGCAGCTCCAGGGGGGTTGACAGTCATGGCTACACCTTC. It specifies CASSSRGVDSHGYTF.